Below, 10 T cell receptor beta chains from the same sample are listed, as sequenced in a study of shared T cell receptors in the human thymus. Libraries were prepared by immunoSEQ multiplex PCR; TCRdb keeps only in-frame clonotypes and omits some of them. In the table there are over 650,000 clones, roughly 86% of which are singletons. This sample also appeared in a second study, on human thymus T cells.

Sequenced input: thymocytes. The source of these receptors is a boy in the first two years of life with a congenital heart defect.

The V call is TRBV2, the J call TRBJ1-1, with 10 bases identical to TRBD1. Trimming cost V 6 bases and J 4 bases; bases outside gene matches: 11. Looked up from germline, CDR1 is SNHLY and CDR2 is FYNNEI. The CDR3 sequence is 16 residues long. CDR3 sequence (DNA): TGTGCCAGCAGCATTCCTGGGACAGGGGATTCCACTGAAGCTTTCTTT. Translation: CASSIPGTGDSTEAFF.

The J gene is TRBJ1-6, the V gene TRBV27, with unresolved D. Germline loops: CDR1 MNHEY, CDR2 SMNVEV (reference sequence). The CDR3 consists of 13 residues. The V end was cut by 3 bases, the J end by 7 bases, with 7 bases between. The CDR3 region has the DNA TGTGCCAGCAGTTTTCAGGTGAATTCACCCCTCCACTTT. Its protein is CASSFQVNSPLHF.

The V gene is TRBV19, the J gene TRBJ1-2; perhaps TRBD1 as D (5 bases). Germline loops: CDR1 LNHDA, CDR2 SQIVND (reference sequence). The CDR3 spans 12 residues. Between the trimmed V and J ends, which lost 6 bases and 3 bases, there was a span of 8 bases. CDR3 in amino acids: CASRAGDYGYTF. CDR3 bases: TGTGCCAGTAGGGCGGGGGACTATGGCTACACCTTC.

The chain couples TRBV28 to TRBJ1-2; 7 bases match TRBD1. The germline V gene encodes CDR1 MDHEN and CDR2 SYDVKM. With 2 bases clipped from V and 6 bases from J, the junction kept 15 bases outside the gene matches. The CDR3 runs 17 residues. The CDR3 protein is CASSLIYRRGQADGYTF. The CDR3 region has the DNA TGTGCCAGCAGTTTAATCTACCGTAGGGGGCAGGCAGATGGCTACACCTTC.

This clone was seen once. J is TRBJ1-1 and V is TRBV29-1; D is unclear. The germline V gene encodes CDR1 SQVTM and CDR2 ANQGSEA. Trimming left V 4 bases short and J 1 base short, with 19 bases between. The CDR3 length is 16 residues. CDR3 sequence: CSVGQLIGGGNTEAFF. CDR3 coding DNA: TGCAGCGTTGGTCAGCTCATTGGCGGCGGGAACACTGAAGCTTTCTTT.

The chain carries TRBV7-9 and TRBJ2-2, with a weak D call TRBD2 (6 bases). The CDR3 has 16 amino acids. Between the trimmed V and J ends, which lost 0 bases and 4 bases, there was a span of 12 bases. Germline CDR1 SEHNR, CDR2 FQNEAQ (reference sequence). CDR3 nucleotides: TGTGCCAGCAGCTTAGCAAAGGCGCGGGGCACCGGGGAGCTGTTTTTT. This encodes CASSLAKARGTGELFF.

The J gene is TRBJ2-1, the V gene TRBV19, with 7 bases matching TRBD2. With 3 bases clipped from V and 7 bases from J, the junction kept 12 bases outside the gene matches. The CDR3 is 16 amino acids. CDR1 LNHDA and CDR2 SQIVND come from the germline V gene (reference sequence). The CDR3 coding sequence is TGTGCCAGTAGTATTAACTCGGCGGGAGTGCGAAATGAGCAGTTCTTC. Protein: CASSINSAGVRNEQFF.

In the case of this clone: The final CDR3 position lacks the conserved phenylalanine or tryptophan, pointing to a likely read error. No DNA is shown, since the ends of the CDR3 on it are uncertain; the CDR3 is the one TCRdb lists. This chain links TRBV10-3 with TRBJ1-4; the table's TRBD1 call for D was not verified on the DNA. CDR1 is ENHRY, CDR2 SYGVKD, per germline. The CDR3 is 13 amino acids long, termini counted. The CDR3 loop is CAIRDPPGTGFWG.

This clone occurred once. This chain joins TRBV13 and TRBJ1-2; tentatively, D is TRBD1 (5 bases). CDR1 and CDR2 from the germline V gene are PRHDT and FYEKMQ (reference sequence). The CDR3 is 14 residues long. Trimming left V 4 bases short and J 2 bases short, with 11 bases between. The CDR3 sequence is CASSYRTSNYGYTF. The CDR3 DNA follows: TGTGCCAGCAGCTATAGGACAAGCAACTATGGCTACACCTTC. The entire variable domain, with the rest obtained from reference TRBV13 and TRBJ1-2, is as follows: AAGVIQSPRHLIKEKRETATLKCYPIPRHDTVYWYQQGPGQDPQFLISFYEKMQSDKGSIPDRFSAQQFSDYHSELNMSSLELGDSALYFCASSYRTSNYGYTFGSGTRLTVV.

The chain combines TRBV5-4 with TRBJ2-1, with TRBD2 identical over 15 bases. CDR3 size: 18 residues. Germline V gene data show CDR1 as SGHNT and CDR2 as YYREEE (reference sequence). The trim removed 4 bases at V and 0 bases at J, leaving 5 bases unmatched. CDR3 in DNA: TGTGCCAGCAGCGCGGGACTAGCGGGAGGTCTCTCCTACAATGAGCAGTTCTTC. Its protein product is CASSAGLAGGLSYNEQFF.